This passage covers 10 T cell receptor beta chains from one sample sequenced in a study of shared clonotypes between healthy human individuals. TCRdb's copy holds only in-frame clones and misses some; the assay was immunoSEQ multiplex PCR. The sample lists approximately 600,000 clones; around 96% were seen once. The naive CD8 subset, CD45RO-negative cells positively selected for CCR7, excluded terminally differentiated effector memory CD45RA+ cells. The source material was naive CD8+ T cells sorted from blood. The receptors were sampled from a young woman in good health.

The chain has TRBV29-1 and TRBJ1-2, with 7 bases matching TRBD1. The V gene's germline CDR1 is SQVTM and CDR2 ANQGSEA. The CDR3 runs to 13 residues. V gave up 3 bases and J gave up 4 bases; unmatched junction bases: 5. DNA of the CDR3: TGCAGCGTTGACGAGGGGGCTGGCTATGGCTACACCTTC. As protein: CSVDEGAGYGYTF.

The rearrangement links TRBV7-8 to TRBJ2-3, with D tentatively TRBD1 or TRBD2 (5 bases each). Per the germline V gene, CDR1 is SGHVS and CDR2 is FQNEAQ. Trimming took off 3 bases at V and 6 bases at J, with 13 bases between the two ends. The CDR3 sequence is 14 residues long. The CDR3 is CASSFRGALDTQYF. CDR3 nucleotides: TGTGCCAGCAGCTTTCGAGGGGCCCTCGATACGCAGTATTTT.

This chain connects TRBV9 to TRBJ2-2; 7 bases align to TRBD1. The CDR3 loop spans 16 amino acids. The V and J ends lost 4 bases and 0 bases, in that order; junction bases with no gene match: 6. Germline-derived CDR1 and CDR2 are SGDLS and YYNGEE. As DNA, the CDR3 is TGTGCCAGCAGCCATAGACAGGGAACGAACACCGGGGAGCTGTTTTTT. This translates into CASSHRQGTNTGELFF.

This clone was observed a single time. V gene TRBV27 combines with J gene TRBJ2-3, with a weak D call TRBD2 (6 bases). V lost 3 bases to trimming and J lost 5 bases, with 12 bases between them. The CDR3 covers 14 residues. Per germline, CDR1 MNHEY and CDR2 SMNVEV (reference sequence). The CDR3 sequence: CASSFSGSGDTQYF. CDR3 sequence (DNA): TGTGCCAGCAGTTTCTCCGGGAGTGGAGATACGCAGTATTTT.

V usage is TRBV27 and J usage is TRBJ2-7, with TRBD2 matching over 8 bases. The germline V gene has CDR1 MNHEY and CDR2 SMNVEV (reference sequence). CDR3 size: 16 residues. The junction had 10 bases not matched to a gene; V was cut back by 6 bases and J by 0 bases. The CDR3 region has the DNA TGTGCCAGCAGCCGGGGGGGGCGGGGCAGCTCCTACGAGCAGTACTTC. It translates to CASSRGGRGSSYEQYF.

The chain uses TRBV6-6 and TRBJ2-7, with D possibly being TRBD1 (6 bases). The germline V gene encodes CDR1 MNHNY and CDR2 SVGAGI (reference sequence). Trimming took 5 bases from V and 3 from J, leaving 11 bases between them. This CDR3 contains 13 residues. CDR3 loop: CASSTQGFYEQYF. For the CDR3, the DNA is TGTGCCAGCAGTACACAGGGTTTCTACGAGCAGTACTTC.

The chain combines TRBV28 with TRBJ2-2, with TRBD1 matching over 9 bases. Germline assignment: CDR1 MDHEN and CDR2 SYDVKM. CDR3 size: 17 residues. The V gene end was trimmed by 6 bases and the J gene end by 2 bases; junction bases not matched to a gene: 10. The chain's CDR3 is CASSRDRDFLNTGELFF. CDR3 bases: TGTGCCAGCAGCCGGGACAGGGATTTCTTAAACACCGGGGAGCTGTTTTTT.

The chain links TRBV28 to TRBJ2-5; the D call may be TRBD1 or TRBD2 (5 bases each). V lost 6 bases to trimming and J lost 5 bases, with 25 bases between them. CDR1 and CDR2 (germline): MDHEN, SYDVKM. CDR3 length: 17 amino acids. CDR3 nucleotide sequence: TGTGCCAGCAGCCGAACTCCGACCAGGGTGGGGGATGAGACCCAGTACTTC. It codes for CASSRTPTRVGDETQYF.

The chain links TRBV7-6 to TRBJ2-5; D might be TRBD2 (5 bases). This CDR3 has 15 residues. Trimming removed 1 base at V and 1 base at J, with 10 bases between. Germline-derived CDR1 and CDR2 are SGHVS and FNYEAQ. CDR3 sequence: CASSLGTWGQETQYF. Here the CDR3 DNA reads TGTGCCAGCAGCTTAGGGACTTGGGGCCAAGAGACCCAGTACTTC. The complete variable domain, with remaining parts taken from reference TRBV7-6 and TRBJ2-5, reads GAGVSQSPRYKVTKRGQDVALRCDPISGHVSLYWYRQALGQGPEFLTYFNYEAQQDKSGLPNDRFSAERPEGSISTLTIQRTEQRDSAMYRCASSLGTWGQETQYFGPGTRLLVL.

The J gene is TRBJ2-7, the V gene TRBV4-2; 10 bases match TRBD2. Germline-derived CDR1 and CDR2 are LGHNA and YNFKEQ. The J segment lost 0 bases and the V segment lost 0 bases, leaving 8 bases of the junction unmatched. The CDR3 sequence is 18 residues long. CDR3 sequence reads: CASSQEGGTSEGSYEQYF. The CDR3 DNA is TGTGCCAGCAGCCAAGAAGGAGGGACTAGCGAGGGCTCCTACGAGCAGTACTTC.